A single sample is the source of the 30 T cell receptor beta chains below, sequenced in a study of technical replicates of blood from a handful of donors. Here immunoSEQ multiplex PCR was the method, and the copy in TCRdb shows in-frame clones only, minus some. The sample includes approximately 70,000 clones, approximately 92% of them seen just once. Sequencing was carried out using T cells isolated from PBMCs. These receptors all stem from a human donor in good health.

The chain employs TRBV7-6 and TRBJ2-7, with 9 bases aligning to TRBD1. Germline V gene lookup returns CDR1 SGHVS and CDR2 FNYEAQ. Losses at the gene ends were 5 bases for V and 2 bases for J; bases not matched to a gene: 4. The CDR3 is made up of 14 amino acids. The CDR3 here is CASSRGQGTYEQYF. CDR3 bases: TGTGCCAGCAGCCGGGGACAGGGAACCTACGAGCAGTACTTC.

The V gene is TRBV5-1, the J gene TRBJ2-1; 8 positions agree with TRBD2. V was pared by 3 bases and J by 7 bases, with 12 bases of the junction left unmatched. This CDR3 has 16 residues. Germline assignment: CDR1 SGHRS and CDR2 YFSETQ. The CDR3 sequence: CASSWGTGGPGNEQFF. The CDR3 nucleotides are TGCGCCAGCAGCTGGGGAACGGGAGGGCCAGGGAATGAGCAGTTCTTC.

CDR3 coding DNA: TGTGCCAGCAGTTTAAGCGGGCTTGGGCGTTCGAGCGAGCAGTACTTC. Translated: CASSLSGLGRSSEQYF. The gene calls are TRBV27 and TRBJ2-7; the D gene is possibly TRBD2 (6 bases). This CDR3 contains 16 residues. Germline V gene data show CDR1 as MNHEY and CDR2 as SMNVEV (reference sequence). The V end was cut by 2 bases, the J end by 6 bases, with 20 bases between.

V is TRBV15 and J is TRBJ1-1; 7 bases map to TRBD1. The CDR3 length is 16 residues. From germline, CDR1 is LNHNV and CDR2 YYDKDF (reference sequence). The V segment lost 3 bases and the J segment 2 bases; nucleotides outside the gene matches: 9. The CDR3 region is CATSRGSRGFNTEAFF. The CDR3 DNA reads TGTGCCACCAGCAGGGGGAGCAGGGGGTTCAACACTGAAGCTTTCTTT.

The V call is TRBV5-1, the J call TRBJ2-7; 7 bases fit TRBD1. Looked up from germline, CDR1 is SGHRS and CDR2 is YFSETQ. There are 16 residues in the CDR3. Trimming at V came to 4 bases and at J to 2 bases, leaving 12 bases not matched to a gene. CDR3 DNA sequence: TGCGCCAGCAGCCGAACCCCGGGACAGAGGCCCTACGAGCAGTACTTC. The encoded protein is CASSRTPGQRPYEQYF.

This chain links TRBV4-1 with TRBJ1-2; D not resolved. The V gene's germline CDR1 is MGHRA and CDR2 YSYEKL. The CDR3 length is 18 residues. V lost 4 bases to trimming and J lost 1 base, with 22 bases between them. CDR3 residues: CASSRHPIENPFNYGYTF. The CDR3 DNA sequence: TGCGCCAGCAGCCGCCACCCGATAGAAAACCCTTTTAACTATGGCTACACCTTC.

For the CDR3, the DNA is TGTGCCAGCAGTGATCAGGGCCTCATAGCCAAAAACATTCAGTACTTC. Translation: CASSDQGLIAKNIQYF. The chain combines TRBV25-1 with TRBJ2-4, with D possibly matching TRBD1 (5 bases). This CDR3 spans 16 amino acids. V was shortened by 3 bases and J by 0 bases, with 12 bases between the two germline ends. Germline CDR1 and CDR2: MGHDK and SYGVNS.

The rearrangement links TRBV4-3 to TRBJ2-2; the match to TRBD1 covers 8 bases. With V trimmed by 3 bases and J by 6 bases, 9 bases remained unmatched. Germline CDR1 reads LGHNA; CDR2 reads YSLEER. The CDR3 has 16 amino acids. The chain's CDR3 is CASSQEQGVDSGELFF. The CDR3 bases are TGCGCCAGCAGCCAGGAACAGGGGGTGGATTCCGGGGAGCTGTTTTTT.

V usage is TRBV27 and J usage is TRBJ1-5; 9 bases line up with TRBD1. CDR3 size: 16 residues. Germline V gene sequence: CDR1 MNHEY, CDR2 SMNVEV (reference sequence). V shed 5 bases, J shed 6 bases, and the junction held 11 bases outside the gene matches. The CDR3 bases are TGTGCCAGCAGTCCCCAGGGGACAGGGCTCGTTCAGCCCCAGCATTTT. This sequence encodes CASSPQGTGLVQPQHF.

V gene TRBV6-5 combines with J gene TRBJ1-4; no clear D. V lost 5 bases, J lost 7 bases, and 11 bases lay in between. The CDR3 is made up of 13 amino acids. Germline V CDR1 and CDR2: MNHEY, SVGAGI. CDR3 bases: TGTGCCAGCAGTAGCACTTTTGGTGAAAAACTGTTTTTT. The encoded protein is CASSSTFGEKLFF.

This chain links TRBV27 with TRBJ2-3; D is uncertain. There are 12 residues in the CDR3. V dropped 7 bases and J dropped 0 bases, with 5 bases sitting between them. In germline, CDR1 is MNHEY, CDR2 SMNVEV (reference sequence). This chain's CDR3 is CASKASTDTQYF. The CDR3 DNA reads as TGTGCCAGCAAAGCTAGCACAGATACGCAGTATTTT.

This chain uses TRBV28 with TRBJ1-2; 7 nucleotides match TRBD1. Germline loops: CDR1 MDHEN, CDR2 SYDVKM. The V and J ends lost 5 bases and 8 bases, in that order; junction bases with no gene match: 8. The CDR3 runs to 13 residues. The CDR3 DNA is TGTGCCAGCAGTCCACAGGGGTACGGCGGCTACACCTTC. It codes for CASSPQGYGGYTF.

The genes are TRBV5-4 and TRBJ2-7; 10 bases are shared with TRBD2. The V and J ends lost 9 bases and 4 bases, in that order; junction bases with no gene match: 13. The CDR3 contains 15 residues. Germline-derived CDR1 and CDR2 are SGHNT and YYREEE (reference sequence). In DNA form, the CDR3 reads TGTGCCACCTCGGCGGGGACTAGCGAGGTATACGAGCAGTACTTC. Translation: CATSAGTSEVYEQYF. Together with reference TRBV5-4 and TRBJ2-7, the CDR3 gives the full variable domain: ETGVTQSPTHLIKTRGQQVTLRCSSQSGHNTVSWYQQALGQGPQFIFQYYREEENGRGNFPPRFSGLQFPNYSSELNVNALELDDSALYLCATSAGTSEVYEQYFGPGTRLTVT.

This chain joins TRBV10-3 and TRBJ2-7; 11 nucleotides line up with TRBD1. CDR3 length equals 13 residues. The ends lost 6 bases at V and 5 bases at J; junction bases unmatched: 3. CDR1 and CDR2 (germline): ENHRY, SYGVKD. The CDR3 protein is CAIRPGQGDEQYF. CDR3 coding DNA: TGTGCCATCAGACCGGGACAGGGGGACGAGCAGTACTTC.

The rearrangement links TRBV7-2 to TRBJ2-3; possible D gene TRBD1, 6 bases. V shed 7 bases and J shed 2 bases, with 22 bases lying between them. CDR1 is SGHTA and CDR2 is FQGNSA in the germline V gene. The CDR3 covers 17 residues. The CDR3 DNA sequence: TGTGCCAGCACCCCAGCGCAGGGGACCCCTTTCACAGATACGCAGTATTTT. Amino acids: CASTPAQGTPFTDTQYF.

The chain recombines TRBV10-3 with TRBJ2-2; D remains unclear. This CDR3 is 14 amino acids long. The germline V gene encodes CDR1 ENHRY and CDR2 SYGVKD. V was clipped by 0 bases and J by 6 bases, with 8 bases between them. The CDR3 coding sequence is TGTGCCATCAGTGAGTCCGAGTACGCCGGGGAGCTGTTTTTT. It specifies CAISESEYAGELFF.

The CDR3 sequence is CASSSEGALNQPQHF. The CDR3 region has the DNA TGTGCCAGCAGCTCCGAGGGGGCTCTCAATCAGCCCCAGCATTTT. This chain connects TRBV5-8 to TRBJ1-5; TRBD1 aligns across 7 bases. The CDR3 loop spans 15 amino acids. Trimming at V came to 3 bases and at J to 3 bases, leaving 6 bases not matched to a gene. CDR1 and CDR2 from the germline V gene are SGHTS and YDEGEE.

The rearrangement uses TRBV18 and TRBJ2-5; no clear D. V was pared by 0 bases and J by 3 bases, with 8 bases between. The germline CDR1 and CDR2 sequences are KGHSH and LQKENI. The CDR3 sequence is 14 residues long. The CDR3 nucleotides read TGTGCCAGCTCACCACCTTTCCAGAAAGAGACCCAGTACTTC. Protein product: CASSPPFQKETQYF.

V and J are TRBV29-1 and TRBJ2-3, with 9 bases matching TRBD2. V lost 8 bases, J lost 1 base, and 4 bases stayed unmatched. The CDR3 length is 13 residues. CDR1 and CDR2 (germline): SQVTM, ANQGSEA. For the CDR3, the DNA is TGCAGCCCTTCTAGCGGGGGCACAGATACGCAGTATTTT. Its translation: CSPSSGGTDTQYF.

The chain couples TRBV5-1 to TRBJ2-1, with 8 bases matching TRBD1. J gave up 4 bases and V 5 bases, and 11 bases lay outside the gene matches. The germline CDR1 and CDR2 sequences are SGHRS and YFSETQ. CDR3 length: 16 residues. CDR3 nucleotide sequence: TGCGCCAGCAGGCTTGGGGACAGGACAACTTACAATGAGCAGTTCTTC. This gives the protein CASRLGDRTTYNEQFF.

The chain is built from TRBV30 and TRBJ1-3; D not certain. The CDR3 is 13 amino acids. Germline CDR1 reads GTSNPN; CDR2 reads SVGIG (reference sequence). V was pared by 3 bases and J by 4 bases, with 10 bases between. This chain's CDR3 is CAWSLSFGNTIYF. The CDR3 DNA follows: TGTGCCTGGAGCCTGTCCTTCGGAAACACCATATATTTT.

CDR3 DNA: TGTGCCAGCGGCGTTGGGCGGGAATACGAGCAGTACTTC. Its translation: CASGVGREYEQYF. This chain links TRBV11-3 with TRBJ2-7; D may be TRBD2 (6 bases). This CDR3 spans 13 amino acids. V lost 8 bases, J lost 4 bases, and 15 bases lay in between. Germline V CDR1 and CDR2: SGHNT, YENEEA.

J is TRBJ2-1 and V is TRBV30; D call uncertain. There are 12 residues in the CDR3. Trimming stripped 2 bases from V and 5 bases from J, with 7 bases between. CDR1 and CDR2 (germline): GTSNPN, SVGIG (reference sequence). CDR3 in DNA: TGTGCCTGGAGTCCACCAGACAATGAGCAGTTCTTC. Protein sequence: CAWSPPDNEQFF. Using reference TRBV30 and TRBJ2-1 for the parts outside the CDR3, the full variable domain is SQTIHQWPATLVQPVGSPLSLECTVEGTSNPNLYWYRQAAGRGLQLLFYSVGIGQISSEVPQNLSASRPQDRQFILSSKKLLLSDSGFYLCAWSPPDNEQFFGPGTRLTVL.

The chain couples TRBV2 to TRBJ2-3; 11 bases fit TRBD2. The trim removed 6 bases at V and 1 base at J, leaving 3 bases unmatched. The CDR3 contains 15 residues. Germline assignment: CDR1 SNHLY and CDR2 FYNNEI. The CDR3 DNA is TGTGCCAGCAGGCAACTAGCGGGGGGCACAGATACGCAGTATTTT. Amino acid sequence: CASRQLAGGTDTQYF. The whole variable domain, remainder taken from reference TRBV2 and TRBJ2-3, is EPEVTQTPSHQVTQMGQEVILRCVPISNHLYFYWYRQILGQKVEFLVSFYNNEISEKSEIFDDQFSVERPDGSNFTLKIRSTKLEDSAMYFCASRQLAGGTDTQYFGPGTRLTVL.

This clone is judged medium-sized. J is TRBJ1-5 and V is TRBV28; a possible D gene is TRBD1 (6 bases). The CDR3 consists of 14 residues. Trimming took 4 bases from V and 1 from J, leaving 8 bases between them. Germline V gene sequence: CDR1 MDHEN, CDR2 SYDVKM. Here the CDR3 reads CASSSGHSNQPQHF. CDR3 DNA: TGTGCCAGCAGTTCGGGACACAGCAATCAGCCCCAGCATTTT.

V and J are TRBV27 and TRBJ1-5, with TRBD1 matching 9 bases. Germline V gene sequence: CDR1 MNHEY, CDR2 SMNVEV (reference sequence). J was trimmed by 5 bases and V by 7 bases; bases with no gene match: 3. This CDR3 is built from 13 residues. DNA of the CDR3: TGTGCCAGCAAGGACAGGGGTGATCAGCCCCAGCATTTT. Translation: CASKDRGDQPQHF.

This chain uses TRBV10-3 with TRBJ2-1; TRBD2 matches at 14 bases. V lost 0 bases to trimming and J lost 7 bases; unmatched junction nucleotides: 8. The CDR3 sequence is 18 residues long. CDR1 is ENHRY and CDR2 is SYGVKD in the germline V gene. The CDR3 is CAISESRGLAGEGNEQFF. DNA of the CDR3: TGTGCCATCAGTGAGTCGAGGGGACTAGCGGGAGAGGGTAATGAGCAGTTCTTC.

The chain recombines TRBV10-3 with TRBJ2-1, with 8 bases fitting TRBD2. There are 14 residues in the CDR3. Germline V gene data show CDR1 as ENHRY and CDR2 as SYGVKD. V shed 10 bases and J 7 bases; nucleotides not matched to a gene: 12. CDR3 in amino acids: CATTLSGSSNEQFF. Written as DNA, the CDR3 is TGTGCCACCACTCTAAGCGGGAGTAGTAATGAGCAGTTCTTC.

The chain couples TRBV7-3 to TRBJ2-3; TRBD2 matches 10 bases. J lost 0 bases, V lost 6 bases, and 9 bases had no gene match. The CDR3 spans 17 residues. Germline V gives CDR1 SGHTA, CDR2 FQGTGA. The CDR3, as DNA: TGTGCCAGCAGAGACCAGTTGACTAGCGGGAGCACAGATACGCAGTATTTT. This sequence encodes CASRDQLTSGSTDTQYF. Based on the CDR3 plus reference TRBV7-3 and TRBJ2-3, the full variable domain is GAGVSQTPSNKVTEKGKYVELRCDPISGHTALYWYRQSLGQGPEFLIYFQGTGAADDSGLPNDRFFAVRPEGSVSTLKIQRTERGDSAVYLCASRDQLTSGSTDTQYFGPGTRLTVL.

The genes are TRBV5-6 and TRBJ2-5; D possibly corresponds to TRBD2 (6 bases). This CDR3 has 13 amino acids. Germline assignment: CDR1 SGHDT and CDR2 YYEEEE. Trimming left V 6 bases short and J 4 bases short, with 13 bases between. CDR3 sequence: CASIREQGETQYF. The CDR3 nucleotides are TGTGCCAGCATCCGGGAGCAAGGAGAGACCCAGTACTTC.